A single sample gave rise to the 8 T cell receptor beta chains below, sequenced in a study of control samples from healthy donors and cancer patients. TCRdb's copy holds only in-frame clones and misses some; the assay was immunoSEQ multiplex PCR. The sample lists roughly 30,000 clones, about 86% occurring once. Sequencing was carried out using PBMCs. The receptors here all came from a woman aged 40 to 50 with lung cancer.

In this sample, this clone turned up a few times. The V call is TRBV2, the J call TRBJ2-7; the D is unclear. This CDR3 is built from 14 residues. V shed 8 bases and J shed 0 bases, with 14 bases lying between them. Germline CDR1 and CDR2: SNHLY and FYNNEI. This CDR3 is CASVKETNSYEQYF. The CDR3 DNA reads TGTGCCAGCGTAAAAGAGACGAACTCCTACGAGCAGTACTTC.

The V and J genes are TRBV5-6 and TRBJ1-1; D is unresolved. Trimming shortened V by 4 bases and J by 3 bases, and 10 bases separated the two germline ends. Germline V gives CDR1 SGHDT, CDR2 YYEEEE. The CDR3 covers 13 residues. The CDR3 spells CASSPDIYTEAFF. The DNA for the CDR3 is TGTGCCAGCAGCCCAGACATTTACACTGAAGCTTTCTTT.

The gene calls are TRBV5-1 and TRBJ2-5, with TRBD2 matching 7 bases. CDR1 is SGHRS and CDR2 is YFSETQ in the germline V gene. The CDR3 covers 15 residues. Trimming at V came to 4 bases and at J to 4 bases, leaving 10 bases not matched to a gene. The CDR3 protein is CASSGRAGRGETQYF. CDR3 nucleotides: TGCGCCAGCAGCGGGCGAGCGGGGAGGGGAGAGACCCAGTACTTC. Full variable domain (outside the CDR3, taken from reference TRBV5-1 and TRBJ2-5): KAGVTQTPRYLIKTRGQQVTLSCSPISGHRSVSWYQQTPGQGLQFLFEYFSETQRNKGNFPGRFSGRQFSNSRSEMNVSTLELGDSALYLCASSGRAGRGETQYFGPGTRLLVL.

The genes are TRBV7-9 and TRBJ2-3; TRBD2 aligns across 9 bases. CDR1 is SEHNR and CDR2 is FQNEAQ in the germline V gene (reference sequence). The J segment lost 2 bases and the V segment lost 3 bases, leaving 9 bases of the junction unmatched. The CDR3 is 17 amino acids. CDR3 sequence: CASSFGALAGFTDTQYF. CDR3 sequence (DNA): TGTGCCAGCAGCTTTGGTGCTCTAGCGGGGTTCACAGATACGCAGTATTTT.

The rearrangement joins TRBV5-1 to TRBJ2-7, with unresolved D. Per germline, CDR1 SGHRS and CDR2 YFSETQ. The CDR3 sequence is 13 residues long. Trimming removed 0 bases from V and 4 bases from J, with 8 bases in between. CDR3 nucleotides: TGCGCCAGCAGCTTGGGGGAAGGGTACGAGCAGTACTTC. Translated, it gives CASSLGEGYEQYF.

This clone was picked up a small number of times. The J gene is TRBJ2-5, the V gene TRBV9; D perhaps matches TRBD2 (6 bases). V lost 0 bases and J lost 5, with 14 bases in between. The CDR3 is 15 residues long. Germline values: CDR1 SGDLS, CDR2 YYNGEE. CDR3 DNA sequence: TGTGCCAGCAGCGTAGGGGGCGGGGCAGGGGAGACCCAGTACTTC. This gives the protein CASSVGGGAGETQYF.

This chain uses TRBV10-3 with TRBJ1-1; 7 bases map to TRBD1. V dropped 6 bases and J dropped 3; count of bases not matched to a gene: 7. The CDR3 sequence is 14 residues long. The germline CDR1 and CDR2 sequences are ENHRY and SYGVKD. The CDR3, as DNA: TGTGCCATCAGGGCAGGGGGTAGGGACACTGAAGCTTTCTTT. Translated, it gives CAIRAGGRDTEAFF.

This chain uses TRBV2 with TRBJ1-6, with 7 positions matching TRBD1. This CDR3 is built from 16 residues. CDR1 and CDR2 (germline): SNHLY, FYNNEI. The trim removed 7 bases at V and 11 bases at J, leaving 17 bases unmatched. The chain's CDR3 is CASIRDSTGSSPPLHF. The CDR3 bases are TGTGCCAGCATAAGGGATTCGACAGGGTCTTCGCCACCCCTCCACTTT.